Presented here are 22 T cell receptor beta chains from one specimen sequenced in a study of shared clonotypes between healthy human individuals. The assay was immunoSEQ multiplex PCR, and TCRdb's table has in-frame clones only and misses some. The repertoire consists of hundreds of thousands of clones, with approximately 92% occurring once and the leading ten covering about 25%. Only CD45RO-negative cells positively selected for CCR7 counted as naive CD8 cells, so terminally differentiated effector memory CD45RA+ cells were excluded. The sequencing input was naive CD8+ T cells sorted from blood. These receptors all come from a man between 25 and 39 years old in good health.

The rearrangement joins TRBV27 to TRBJ2-7, with a weak D call TRBD2 (6 bases). Deletions cut 3 bases from V and 6 bases from J, with 12 bases between. The CDR3 is 13 amino acids. CDR1 and CDR2 (germline): MNHEY, SMNVEV (reference sequence). In DNA, the CDR3 is TGTGCCAGCAGTTTGGAGGGGCTAGGCGAGCAGTACTTC. Its protein is CASSLEGLGEQYF.

The chain has TRBV5-5 and TRBJ2-7; 9 bases fit TRBD1. The CDR3 has 17 amino acids. With 1 base clipped from V and 6 bases from J, the junction kept 14 bases outside the gene matches. Germline V lookup: CDR1 SGHKS, CDR2 YYEKEE (reference sequence). The CDR3 here is CASSLNVVGQGQGEQYF. Here the CDR3 DNA reads TGTGCCAGCAGCTTGAATGTGGTCGGACAGGGGCAAGGCGAGCAGTACTTC. The whole variable domain, remainder taken from reference TRBV5-5 and TRBJ2-7, is DAGVTQSPTHLIKTRGQQVTLRCSPISGHKSVSWYQQVLGQGPQFIFQYYEKEERGRGNFPDRFSARQFPNYSSELNVNALLLGDSALYLCASSLNVVGQGQGEQYFGPGTRLTVT.

V usage is TRBV5-1 and J usage is TRBJ2-1; possible D gene TRBD1, 6 bases. CDR3 length equals 12 residues. Germline CDR1 and CDR2: SGHRS and YFSETQ. The V end was cut by 5 bases, the J end by 4 bases, with 7 bases between. The CDR3 loop is CASSQGYNEQFF. CDR3 sequence (DNA): TGCGCCAGCAGTCAGGGGTACAATGAGCAGTTCTTC.

The chain recombines TRBV7-9 with TRBJ2-7; unclear D gene. This CDR3 spans 13 amino acids. Per germline, CDR1 SEHNR and CDR2 FQNEAQ (reference sequence). The V gene lost 4 bases and the J gene lost 5 bases, with 12 bases spanning the gap. The CDR3 DNA reads as TGTGCCAGCAGCTCGCCTACATCGAACGAGCAGTACTTC. Its protein product is CASSSPTSNEQYF.

In its sample, this clone was seen once. This chain joins TRBV7-9 and TRBJ2-3; unclear D gene. This CDR3 has 16 residues. Trimming left V 3 bases short and J 6 bases short, with 19 bases between. CDR1 and CDR2 from the germline V gene are SEHNR and FQNEAQ (reference sequence). CDR3 in amino acids: CASSFPVDTPSDTQYF. DNA of the CDR3: TGTGCCAGCAGCTTCCCCGTCGATACACCTTCTGATACGCAGTATTTT. The whole variable domain, filled in from reference TRBV7-9 and TRBJ2-3, reads DTGVSQNPRHKITKRGQNVTFRCDPISEHNRLYWYRQTLGQGPEFLTYFQNEAQLEKSRLLSDRFSAERPKGSFSTLEIQRTEQGDSAMYLCASSFPVDTPSDTQYFGPGTRLTVL.

Regarding this clone: The same CDR3 arises from other DNA sequences in this sample as well. In nucleotides, the CDR3 is TGTGCCAGCAGTTTAAGACTAGCCGGTTACGAGCAGTACTTC. It encodes CASSLRLAGYEQYF. This chain joins TRBV27 and TRBJ2-7; TRBD2 matches 7 bases. Germline CDR1 is MNHEY and CDR2 is SMNVEV (reference sequence). This CDR3 has 14 amino acids. Germline trimming cut 2 bases from V and 4 bases from J; bases unmatched to any gene: 5.

This clone has only a few counts. The CDR3 nucleotides are TGTGCCAGCAGCTTATGGTTAGACAGGGACACTGAAGCTTTCTTT. It encodes CASSLWLDRDTEAFF. J is TRBJ1-1 and V is TRBV7-9; the match to TRBD1 covers 7 bases. Trimming took 2 bases from V and 3 from J; bases not matched to a gene: 6. This CDR3 comprises 15 residues. Germline V CDR1 and CDR2: SEHNR, FQNEAQ (reference sequence).

The chain carries TRBV27 and TRBJ2-1; 13 positions agree with TRBD2. CDR3 length equals 16 residues. Germline trimming cut 5 bases from V and 3 bases from J; bases unmatched to any gene: 4. In germline, CDR1 is MNHEY, CDR2 SMNVEV (reference sequence). The CDR3 loop is CASSRTSGSYYNEQFF. As DNA, the CDR3 is TGTGCCAGCAGTCGGACTAGCGGGAGTTACTACAATGAGCAGTTCTTC.

The chain uses TRBV28 and TRBJ1-1; D gene uncertain. Germline loops: CDR1 MDHEN, CDR2 SYDVKM. The length of the CDR3 is 13 residues. The V and J ends lost 3 bases and 3 bases respectively, with 8 bases between them. The CDR3 coding sequence is TGTGCCAGCAGTTTGCCGGGAGACACTGAAGCTTTCTTT. It codes for CASSLPGDTEAFF.

CDR3: CASSSRTGFNGYTF. In DNA form, the CDR3 reads TGTGCCAGCAGCTCTCGGACAGGGTTTAATGGCTACACCTTC. V usage is TRBV27 and J usage is TRBJ1-2, with 8 bases fitting TRBD1. The V gene's germline CDR1 is MNHEY and CDR2 SMNVEV (reference sequence). The V segment lost 6 bases and the J segment 6 bases; nucleotides outside the gene matches: 9. CDR3 length: 14 amino acids.

The CDR3 reads CASSATGYDQPQHF. The CDR3 nucleotides are TGTGCCAGCAGCGCTACAGGGTACGATCAGCCCCAGCATTTT. The chain recombines TRBV27 with TRBJ1-5; TRBD1 is a possible D gene (6 bases). Germline V gives CDR1 MNHEY, CDR2 SMNVEV (reference sequence). V was pared by 6 bases and J by 5 bases, with 14 bases between. This CDR3 is built from 14 residues.

This chain links TRBV6-6 with TRBJ2-3, with TRBD1 matching over 8 bases. V lost 4 bases and J lost 2; bases outside the gene matches: 8. CDR1 MNHNY and CDR2 SVGAGI come from the germline V gene (reference sequence). The CDR3 spans 16 residues. The CDR3 is CASSFYRGKNTDTQYF. DNA for the CDR3: TGTGCCAGCAGTTTCTACAGGGGGAAAAACACAGATACGCAGTATTTT.

This chain joins TRBV9 and TRBJ2-1; D ambiguous. V dropped 3 bases and J dropped 4 bases, with 11 bases sitting between them. CDR1 and CDR2 (germline): SGDLS, YYNGEE. This CDR3 contains 14 residues. The CDR3 reads CASSAPFGYNEQFF. The CDR3 DNA sequence: TGTGCCAGCAGCGCCCCCTTTGGGTACAATGAGCAGTTCTTC. Full variable domain (rest looked up from reference TRBV9 and TRBJ2-1): DSGVTQTPKHLITATGQRVTLRCSPRSGDLSVYWYQQSLDQGLQFLIQYYNGEERAKGNILERFSAQQFPDLHSELNLSSLELGDSALYFCASSAPFGYNEQFFGPGTRLTVL.

The chain carries TRBV5-4 and TRBJ2-7; 15 bases are a match to TRBD2. V lost 4 bases, J lost 3 bases, and 5 bases stayed unmatched. From germline, CDR1 is SGHNT and CDR2 YYREEE (reference sequence). CDR3 length equals 16 residues. The CDR3 protein is CASSTGLAGGHYEQYF. DNA for the CDR3: TGTGCCAGCAGCACCGGACTAGCGGGAGGGCACTACGAGCAGTACTTC.

This chain joins TRBV6-1 and TRBJ1-1; D not certain. Germline V gene sequence: CDR1 MNHNS, CDR2 SASEGT. There are 14 residues in the CDR3. The ends were cut back, 2 bases at V and 0 bases at J, with 7 bases in the middle. This chain's CDR3 is CASSEQSMNTEAFF. The CDR3, as DNA: TGTGCCAGCAGTGAACAGAGCATGAACACTGAAGCTTTCTTT.

CDR3 nucleotide sequence: TGTGCCAGCAGCTCATTCCGGGACTCTCCGGAGGGGGGATACGAGCAGTACTTC. Protein product: CASSSFRDSPEGGYEQYF. This chain joins TRBV11-2 and TRBJ2-7, with D perhaps TRBD1 or TRBD2 (6 bases each). Between the trimmed V and J ends, which lost 4 bases and 4 bases, there was a span of 26 bases. Germline lookup yields CDR1 SGHAT and CDR2 FQNNGV. The CDR3 runs 18 residues.

The chain links TRBV7-9 to TRBJ2-7; weak D call: TRBD2 (5 bases). The ends were cut back, 1 base at V and 7 bases at J, with 14 bases in the middle. Germline CDR1 and CDR2: SEHNR and FQNEAQ (reference sequence). This CDR3 region has 14 residues. This chain's CDR3 is CASSLVAGVGEQYF. The CDR3 DNA is TGTGCCAGCAGCTTAGTCGCCGGGGTTGGTGAGCAGTACTTC.

This chain links TRBV27 with TRBJ2-2; 10 positions agree with TRBD2. Germline V CDR1 and CDR2: MNHEY, SMNVEV (reference sequence). Trimming cost V 0 bases and J 4 bases; bases outside gene matches: 11. CDR3 size: 19 residues. The CDR3 loop reads CASSLSMGLAGAFTGELFF. The CDR3 DNA follows: TGTGCCAGCAGTTTATCGATGGGGCTAGCGGGAGCATTCACCGGGGAGCTGTTTTTT.

V usage is TRBV2 and J usage is TRBJ2-7; no firm D call. The CDR3 contains 14 residues. The V and J ends lost 6 bases and 3 bases respectively, with 15 bases between them. Looked up from germline, CDR1 is SNHLY and CDR2 is FYNNEI. In nucleotides, the CDR3 is TGTGCCAGCAGCCCCGCCGATAAAAACTACGAGCAGTACTTC. Translated, it gives CASSPADKNYEQYF.

This chain links TRBV28 with TRBJ2-1, with D unresolved. Germline V lookup: CDR1 MDHEN, CDR2 SYDVKM. Trimming removed 3 bases at V and 1 base at J, with 16 bases between. There are 17 residues in the CDR3. DNA for the CDR3: TGTGCCAGCAGTTTTGTTGAGCACAGATTTTCCTACAATGAGCAGTTCTTC. It is translated as CASSFVEHRFSYNEQFF.

The table lists this clone with a count of one. The CDR3 sequence is CASSSPGQGAPYEQYF. The CDR3 DNA is TGTGCCAGCAGCTCTCCGGGACAGGGGGCGCCCTACGAGCAGTACTTC. The chain combines TRBV11-2 with TRBJ2-7; 12 bases line up with TRBD1. V was pared by 4 bases and J by 2 bases, with 6 bases of the junction left unmatched. Germline assignment: CDR1 SGHAT and CDR2 FQNNGV. The CDR3 length is 16 residues.

Only a few counts were recorded for this clone. J is TRBJ1-5 and V is TRBV2; D possibly corresponds to TRBD1 (5 bases). Trimming left V 8 bases short and J 1 base short, with 24 bases between. Germline V gene data show CDR1 as SNHLY and CDR2 as FYNNEI. The CDR3 has 18 residues. The CDR3 protein is CASALSPRRGDSNQPQHF. As DNA, the CDR3 is TGTGCCAGCGCATTGTCCCCGAGACGGGGGGACAGCAATCAGCCCCAGCATTTT. Full variable domain (missing parts from reference TRBV2 and TRBJ1-5): EPEVTQTPSHQVTQMGQEVILRCVPISNHLYFYWYRQILGQKVEFLVSFYNNEISEKSEIFDDQFSVERPDGSNFTLKIRSTKLEDSAMYFCASALSPRRGDSNQPQHFGDGTRLSIL.